A single sample gave rise to the 2 T cell receptor beta chains below, sequenced in a study of blood T cell repertoires in COVID-19. This table comes from immunoSEQ multiplex PCR, and its TCRdb copy is limited to in-frame clones, with some not included. The repertoire holds over 15,000 clones, with around 73% as singletons. The material sequenced was peripheral blood. These TCRs come from a man between 60 and 70 years old with active or convalescent COVID-19.

The chain combines TRBV27 with TRBJ1-5; 10 bases fit TRBD1. Germline V gene data show CDR1 as MNHEY and CDR2 as SMNVEV (reference sequence). CDR3 length equals 19 residues. J was trimmed by 2 bases and V by 4 bases; bases with no gene match: 14. The CDR3 nucleotides are TGTGCCAGCAGTTCCAGGTGGGGGGACAGGGGCAGCGGCAATCAGCCCCAGCATTTT. It is translated as CASSSRWGDRGSGNQPQHF.

This rearrangement joins TRBV16 to TRBJ2-3; 9 bases match TRBD1. V lost 6 bases, J lost 4 bases, and 5 bases stayed unmatched. This CDR3 contains 14 residues. Germline V gene data show CDR1 as KGHSY and CDR2 as FQNENV. The CDR3 DNA reads as TGTGCCAGCAGTCCGGACAGGGGCGCAGATACGCAGTATTTT. It yields the protein CASSPDRGADTQYF. The whole variable domain, filled in from reference TRBV16 and TRBJ2-3, reads GEEVAQTPKHLVRGEGQKAKLYCAPIKGHSYVFWYQQVLKNEFKFLISFQNENVFDETGMPKERFSAKCLPNSPCSLEIQATKLEDSAVYFCASSPDRGADTQYFGPGTRLTVL.